These 9 T cell receptor beta chains originate from one sample sequenced in a study of blood T cell repertoires in COVID-19. TCRdb's copy holds only in-frame clones and misses some; the assay was immunoSEQ multiplex PCR. The profile shows almost 400,000 clones, 70% to 90% of them singletons. The sample was peripheral blood. These receptors were collected from a woman aged 55-69 years with COVID-19, enrolled during active disease.

J is TRBJ1-1 and V is TRBV18; 8 nucleotides line up with TRBD1. The CDR3 totals 16 residues. V shed 3 bases, J shed 1 base, and the junction held 7 bases outside the gene matches. Germline V gene lookup returns CDR1 KGHSH and CDR2 LQKENI. As DNA, the CDR3 is TGTGCCAGCTCACCTAATTCCGGGACAGGGAACACTGAAGCTTTCTTT. Its protein product is CASSPNSGTGNTEAFF.

As DNA, the CDR3 is TGCGCCAGCAGCTTGTCACAAAAGACCCAGTACTTC. Its protein product is CASSLSQKTQYF. The V call is TRBV5-1, the J call TRBJ2-5; D gene ambiguous. V lost 1 base and J 6 bases, leaving 7 bases between the germline ends. The germline CDR1 and CDR2 sequences are SGHRS and YFSETQ. The CDR3 sequence is 12 residues long.

This rearrangement joins TRBV5-1 to TRBJ2-5, with a tentative D call TRBD1 (6 bases). This CDR3 has 17 amino acids. V lost 4 bases to trimming and J lost 2 bases, with 21 bases between them. Germline values: CDR1 SGHRS, CDR2 YFSETQ. The CDR3 DNA sequence: TGCGCCAGCAGCCCTCCTCTCACAGGGTTGGGGCAAGAGACCCAGTACTTC. Its translation is CASSPPLTGLGQETQYF.

This chain connects TRBV12-3 or TRBV12-4 to TRBJ1-6; D ambiguous. The length of the CDR3 is 13 residues. Deletions cut 4 bases from V and 7 bases from J, with 8 bases between. Here the CDR3 reads CASSSYGNSPLHF. In DNA, the CDR3 is TGTGCCAGCAGTTCCTACGGGAATTCACCCCTCCACTTT.

The V call is TRBV3-1 (or the pseudogene TRBV3-2), the J call TRBJ2-4; 9 bases are a match to TRBD1. Germline V CDR1 and CDR2: LGHDT, YNNKEL (reference sequence). The CDR3 has 15 residues. V was clipped by 3 bases and J by 6 bases; unmatched bases: 6. The CDR3 bases are TGTGCCAGCAGCCACCTCCGGGACAGGGCAAACATTCAGTACTTC. Protein product: CASSHLRDRANIQYF.

The chain couples TRBV6-6 to TRBJ1-2, with TRBD1 matching 8 bases. Germline trimming cut 6 bases from V and 3 bases from J; bases unmatched to any gene: 3. Germline V gene lookup returns CDR1 MNHNY and CDR2 SVGAGI (reference sequence). The CDR3 covers 13 residues. The CDR3 bases are TGTGCCAGCAGCGGGGGACAGGACTATGGCTACACCTTC. This gives the protein CASSGGQDYGYTF.

The sample holds a few counts of this clone. The sample contains more than one DNA sequence encoding this CDR3. The chain links TRBV11-2 to TRBJ1-1; D is ambiguous. Germline V gene lookup returns CDR1 SGHAT and CDR2 FQNNGV. The CDR3 is made up of 16 amino acids. V was trimmed by 0 bases and J by 1 base, leaving 12 bases between them. The CDR3 DNA is TGTGCCAGCAGCTTAGAAATGGGGAGGAAGAACACTGAAGCTTTCTTT. Translating gives CASSLEMGRKNTEAFF. The whole variable domain, remainder taken from reference TRBV11-2 and TRBJ1-1, is EAGVAQSPRYKIIEKRQSVAFWCNPISGHATLYWYQQILGQGPKLLIQFQNNGVVDDSQLPKDRFSAERLKGVDSTLKIQPAKLEDSAVYLCASSLEMGRKNTEAFFGQGTRLTVV.

In its sample, this clone was seen once. The chain joins TRBV7-9 to TRBJ2-7; TRBD2 is a possible D gene (5 bases). Trimming removed 6 bases at V and 1 base at J, with 16 bases between. The CDR3 contains 15 residues. Germline-derived CDR1 and CDR2 are SEHNR and FQNEAQ (reference sequence). The CDR3 is CASRSLSGKSYEQYF. The CDR3 coding sequence is TGTGCCAGCAGGTCTCTTTCGGGGAAATCCTACGAGCAGTACTTC.

This clone was counted a single time. The CDR3 is CASSREQTEAFF. The CDR3, as DNA: TGTGCCAGCAGCCGGGAACAGACTGAAGCTTTCTTT. V and J are TRBV6-5 and TRBJ1-1; D unclear. CDR3 size: 12 residues. V lost 6 bases and J lost 5, with 10 bases in between. Germline CDR1 reads MNHEY; CDR2 reads SVGAGI.